A single sample is the source of the 24 T cell receptor beta chains below, sequenced in a study of T cells in Graves' hyperthyroidism and ophthalmopathy. It was RNA transcripts that yielded the amplified TCR beta CDR3 regions. HTBI primers were used for first-round RT-PCR of the TCR CDR3. TCRdb re-called the multiplex PCR reads with MiXCR, one entry per CDR3 protein. The table has under 250,000 distinct CDR3 sequences, more than 15% seen once; the top ten hold approximately 46%. The sequenced sample consisted of blood. Receptors originate from a man aged 45-65 years with Graves' hyperthyroidism.

V gene TRBV7-9 combines with J gene TRBJ2-5; D is possibly TRBD2 (6 bases). V gave up 8 bases and J gave up 7 bases, with 14 bases separating them. The CDR3 length is 12 residues. Germline V lookup: CDR1 SEHNR, CDR2 FQNEAQ (reference sequence). The CDR3: CASGEAVRTQYF. The CDR3 region has the DNA TGTGCCAGCGGGGAGGCCGTGCGGACCCAGTACTTC.

This clonotype was seen at least ten times. The CDR3 DNA is TGCAGTGCTAGAGACTATGGCTACACCTTC. Protein: CSARDYGYTF. V is TRBV20-1 and J is TRBJ1-2; D gene unclear. The V end was cut by 0 bases, the J end by 4 bases, with 0 bases between. CDR1 and CDR2 from the germline V gene are DFQATT and SNEGSKA (reference sequence). The CDR3 loop spans 10 amino acids.

About this clonotype itself: Just one base apart from a much larger clone, this may be a read error. V and J are TRBV20-1 and TRBJ2-2, with 7 bases matching TRBD1. Trimming cost V 6 bases and J 9 bases; bases outside gene matches: 10. Germline lookup yields CDR1 DFQATT and CDR2 SNEGSKA (reference sequence). The CDR3 loop spans 13 amino acids. This chain's CDR3 is CSAADRVFRELFF. CDR3 coding DNA: TGCAGTGCCGCAGACAGGGTGTTCCGGGAGCTGTTTTTT.

This clonotype has only a few counts. The junction differs from germline at one of its ends, possibly a read error. This chain links TRBV6-1 with TRBJ2-7; 10 nucleotides align to TRBD2. Looked up from germline, CDR1 is MNHNS and CDR2 is SASEGT. This CDR3 has 15 residues. The CDR3: CASGDTSGITYEQYF. As DNA, the CDR3 is TGTGCCAGCGGTGACACTAGCGGGATAACCTACGAGCAGTACTTC.

This clonotype was observed many times. The chain combines TRBV28 with TRBJ1-1, with D unclear. This CDR3 has 14 amino acids. V was cut by 2 bases and J by 1 base, with 8 bases left in between. The V gene's germline CDR1 is MDHEN and CDR2 SYDVKM. CDR3: CASSLLEKNTEAFF. Written as DNA, the CDR3 is TGTGCCAGCAGTTTACTAGAGAAGAACACTGAAGCTTTCTTT.

As for this clonotype: This clone may be a read error of a much larger clone one base away. The chain joins TRBV5-1 to TRBJ2-7; no definite D call. This CDR3 contains 14 residues. The germline V gene has CDR1 SGHRS and CDR2 YFSETQ. CDR3 loop: CASSLAYSSYGQYF. Here the CDR3 DNA reads TGCGCCAGCAGCTTGGCCTACAGCTCCTACGGGCAGTACTTC. Full variable domain (remainder filled in from reference TRBV5-1 and TRBJ2-7): KAGVTQTPRYLIKTRGQQVTLSCSPISGHRSVSWYQQTPGQGLQFLFEYFSETQRNKGNFPGRFSGRQFSNSRSEMNVSTLELGDSALYLCASSLAYSSYGQYFGPGTRLTVT.

The rearrangement uses TRBV20-1 and TRBJ2-5; tentatively, D is TRBD1 or TRBD2 (5 bases each). CDR1 and CDR2 (germline): DFQATT, SNEGSKA (reference sequence). V lost 6 bases to trimming and J lost 1 base, with 18 bases between them. There are 15 residues in the CDR3. Here the CDR3 reads CSAPRGGFGQETQYF. In DNA form, the CDR3 reads TGCAGTGCACCACGGGGCGGATTTGGCCAAGAGACCCAGTACTTC.

This clonotype was picked up many times. V usage is TRBV11-2 and J usage is TRBJ2-1; D not resolved. CDR3 length: 12 residues. Trimming left V 6 bases short and J 9 bases short, with 12 bases between. Germline V gene sequence: CDR1 SGHAT, CDR2 FQNNGV. CDR3 DNA: TGTGCCAGCAGTGGGTCAGGAGTTGAGCAGTTCTTC. Residues: CASSGSGVEQFF.

The rearrangement joins TRBV5-6 to TRBJ1-1; D is unclear. The CDR3 totals 13 residues. V was shortened by 0 bases and J by 7 bases, with 10 bases between the two germline ends. Germline assignment: CDR1 SGHDT and CDR2 YYEEEE. In nucleotides, the CDR3 is TGTGCCAGCAGCTTGGGTCGGCAAGGTGAAGCTTTCTTT. This encodes CASSLGRQGEAFF.

This clonotype was recorded at least ten times. CDR3 in amino acids: CAIRDHTFYEQYF. The CDR3 DNA follows: TGTGCCATCCGGGACCACACCTTCTACGAGCAGTACTTC. The gene calls are TRBV27 and TRBJ2-7; the D gene could be TRBD1 or TRBD2 (5 bases each). CDR3 size: 13 residues. Trimming took off 10 bases at V and 3 bases at J, with 16 bases between the two ends. Germline V gene sequence: CDR1 MNHEY, CDR2 SMNVEV (reference sequence).

For this clonotype: This may stem from a read error, because a much larger clone lies one nucleotide away. CDR3 residues: CASSSENTEAFF. CDR3 in DNA: TGTGCCAGCAGTTCAGAGAACACTGAAGCTTTCTTT. J is TRBJ1-1 and V is TRBV12-3 or TRBV12-4; D is uncertain. This CDR3 spans 12 amino acids. Between the trimmed V and J ends, which lost 4 bases and 1 base, there was a span of 4 bases.

The chain carries TRBV10-3 and TRBJ2-6, with D perhaps TRBD1 (6 bases). This CDR3 has 16 residues. Between the trimmed V and J ends, which lost 3 bases and 4 bases, there was a span of 13 bases. CDR1 is ENHRY and CDR2 is SYGVKD in the germline V gene. The CDR3 here is CAISDPGHSGANVLTF. The CDR3 DNA is TGTGCCATCAGTGACCCGGGACACTCCGGGGCCAACGTCCTGACTTTC.

Worth noting for this clonotype: A read error may be the cause here, since a much bigger clone is one base away. The chain couples TRBV2 to TRBJ2-3; 7 bases are shared with TRBD1. Trimming cost V 5 bases and J 1 base; bases outside gene matches: 6. Germline CDR1 SNHLY, CDR2 FYNNEI. The CDR3 totals 15 residues. The CDR3 DNA follows: TGTGCCAGCAGTCCTGACAGGGCCGGCACAGATACGCAGTATTTT. Amino acid sequence: CASSPDRAGTDTQYF.

Many counts were recorded for this clonotype. The chain recombines TRBV2 with TRBJ2-5; perhaps TRBD2 as D (6 bases). CDR3 length: 14 residues. The germline V and J ends were trimmed by 4 bases and 5 bases, with 14 bases remaining between them. CDR1 and CDR2 from the germline V gene are SNHLY and FYNNEI. CDR3 amino acids: CASSAGGRGETQYF. The CDR3 DNA reads TGTGCCAGCAGTGCCGGGGGAAGGGGTGAGACCCAGTACTTC.

This clonotype was seen repeatedly, ten times or more. The chain has TRBV6-1 and TRBJ1-1; no clear D gene. V dropped 5 bases and J dropped 12 bases, with 19 bases sitting between them. The CDR3 covers 13 residues. Per the germline V gene, CDR1 is MNHNS and CDR2 is SASEGT. CDR3 bases: TGTGCCAGCAGTAGCTTTTTGAGGGAGGGAACTTTCTTT. Protein product: CASSSFLREGTFF.

This clonotype was counted only a few times. The chain links TRBV5-1 to TRBJ2-1; D not certain. V lost 1 base, J lost 8 bases, and 10 bases lay in between. Germline CDR1 and CDR2: SGHRS and YFSETQ. This CDR3 region has 13 residues. Here the CDR3 reads CASSLPRPDEQFF. The CDR3 nucleotides read TGCGCCAGCAGCTTGCCCAGACCGGATGAGCAGTTCTTC.

This clonotype was picked up many times. The V call is TRBV5-1, the J call TRBJ2-7; 11 nucleotides line up with TRBD2. This CDR3 is 15 amino acids long. V shed 2 bases, J shed 3 bases, and the junction held 4 bases outside the gene matches. Germline V lookup: CDR1 SGHRS, CDR2 YFSETQ. CDR3 sequence (DNA): TGCGCCAGCAGCTTAAGGGGACTAGCGGACTACGAGCAGTACTTC. As protein: CASSLRGLADYEQYF. The whole variable domain, remainder taken from reference TRBV5-1 and TRBJ2-7, is KAGVTQTPRYLIKTRGQQVTLSCSPISGHRSVSWYQQTPGQGLQFLFEYFSETQRNKGNFPGRFSGRQFSNSRSEMNVSTLELGDSALYLCASSLRGLADYEQYFGPGTRLTVT.

This clonotype was observed many times. This chain joins TRBV28 and TRBJ1-5, with TRBD1 matching 8 bases. Germline values: CDR1 MDHEN, CDR2 SYDVKM. The CDR3 contains 15 residues. After removal of 5 bases from V and 0 bases from J, the junction contained 3 bases not matched to a gene. The CDR3 DNA is TGTGCCAGCAGTAGACAGGGGAGTAGCAATCAGCCCCAGCATTTT. This gives the protein CASSRQGSSNQPQHF.

This clonotype has at least ten counts. The chain has TRBV7-2 and TRBJ2-7; 9 nucleotides match TRBD1. Germline V gene data show CDR1 as SGHTA and CDR2 as FQGNSA. With V trimmed by 5 bases and J by 3 bases, 5 bases remained unmatched. The CDR3 totals 14 residues. The CDR3 loop is CASSQWTGVYEQYF. The CDR3 DNA sequence: TGTGCCAGCAGCCAATGGACAGGGGTCTACGAGCAGTACTTC.

This clonotype has a count of ten or more. The chain combines TRBV3-1 with TRBJ2-1; D remains ambiguous. The CDR3 has 11 amino acids. V was cut by 3 bases and J by 5 bases, with 2 bases left in between. Looked up from germline, CDR1 is LGHDT and CDR2 is YNNKEL (reference sequence). The CDR3 loop is CASSHHNEQFF. The CDR3 DNA reads TGTGCCAGCAGCCACCACAATGAGCAGTTCTTC.

The table lists this clonotype with many counts. V gene TRBV12-3 or TRBV12-4 combines with J gene TRBJ1-5; tentative D call: TRBD1 (5 bases). The CDR3 has 13 amino acids. V lost 4 bases and J 5 bases, leaving 9 bases between the germline ends. CDR3 nucleotide sequence: TGTGCCAGCAGTTGGGGGGGGGATCAGCCCCAGCATTTT. Translation gives CASSWGGDQPQHF.

V is TRBV20-1 and J is TRBJ2-4, with 12 bases matching TRBD2. This CDR3 comprises 21 residues. CDR1 and CDR2 from the germline V gene are DFQATT and SNEGSKA (reference sequence). V lost 1 base and J lost 0; bases outside the gene matches: 16. In DNA form, the CDR3 reads TGCAGTGCTAGAGCCCGTTTGGGACTAGCGGGTGACGGATTAGCCAAAAACATTCAGTACTTC. This gives the protein CSARARLGLAGDGLAKNIQYF.

CDR3 region: CASSRTSGRAGMEFF. CDR3 in DNA: TGTGCCAGCAGCAGGACTAGCGGGAGGGCCGGGATGGAGTTCTTC. The chain couples TRBV13 to TRBJ2-1; 15 nucleotides match TRBD2. The V segment lost 5 bases and the J segment 14 bases; nucleotides outside the gene matches: 10. The CDR3 sequence is 15 residues long. Per germline, CDR1 PRHDT and CDR2 FYEKMQ (reference sequence).

This clonotype was detected a few times. The genes are TRBV7-2 and TRBJ1-2; maybe TRBD1 (5 bases). Trimming pared 4 bases from V and 4 bases from J, leaving 13 bases between. Germline V CDR1 and CDR2: SGHTA, FQGNSA. The CDR3 runs to 14 residues. The CDR3: CASSSPRESYGYTF. The CDR3, as DNA: TGTGCCAGCAGCTCCCCCAGGGAGAGCTATGGCTACACCTTC.